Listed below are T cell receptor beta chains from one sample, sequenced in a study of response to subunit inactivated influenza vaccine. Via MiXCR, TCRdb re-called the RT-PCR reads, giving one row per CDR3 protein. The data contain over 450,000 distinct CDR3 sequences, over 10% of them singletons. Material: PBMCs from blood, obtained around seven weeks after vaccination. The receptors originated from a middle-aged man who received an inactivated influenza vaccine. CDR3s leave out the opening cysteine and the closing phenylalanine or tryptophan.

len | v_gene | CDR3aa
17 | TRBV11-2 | ASSLKRLAGTSGPDTQY
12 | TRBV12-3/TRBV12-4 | ASSLAPQQETQY
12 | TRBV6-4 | ASSVQWTSNEQF
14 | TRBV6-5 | ASSYRTGGRSYGYT
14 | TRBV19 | ASSPRGGANTGELF
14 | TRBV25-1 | ASSETRGGSYNEQF
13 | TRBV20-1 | SAEPLGLAKNIQY
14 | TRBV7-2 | ASSSSYRQGPYEQY
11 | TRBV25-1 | ASEGHQSYEQY
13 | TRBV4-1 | ASSPTTGQYNEQF
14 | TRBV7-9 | ASSPPGQGARYGYT
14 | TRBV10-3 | AISLTSGSLSDTQY
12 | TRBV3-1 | ASSQGEIRTPLH
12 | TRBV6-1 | ASRRAGQGYEQY
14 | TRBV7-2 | ASSFDFMSSYNEQF
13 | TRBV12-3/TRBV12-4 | ASSFSEGVYNEQF
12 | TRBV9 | ASSVSGTTREQY
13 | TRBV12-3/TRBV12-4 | ASSPRQGRGTEAF
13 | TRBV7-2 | ASSSGLAGEREQF
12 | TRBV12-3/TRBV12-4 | ASSFEGATDTQY
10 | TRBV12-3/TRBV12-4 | ASSPATDTQY
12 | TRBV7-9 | ASSFSEVNYGYT
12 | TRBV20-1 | SARQGTVQETQY
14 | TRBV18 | ASSPLSGLAKNIQY
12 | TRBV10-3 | AIRGGETGNTIY
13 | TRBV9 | ASSITGAPGETQY
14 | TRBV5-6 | ASRPTGGVTTDTQY
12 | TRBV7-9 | ASRRDGSTDTQY
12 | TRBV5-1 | ASSEQGNGETQY
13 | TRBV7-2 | ASSRPGGSQETQY
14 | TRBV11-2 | ASSSQVFHSYNEQF
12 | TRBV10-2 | ASSGQGGTDTQY
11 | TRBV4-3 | ASSRTGREKLF
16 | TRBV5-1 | ASSFSFSGGISTDTQY
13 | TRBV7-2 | ASSLASGSANEQF
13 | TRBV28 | ASNVVGQTNQPQH
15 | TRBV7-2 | ASSFYIAGGAYNEQF
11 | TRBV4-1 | ASSQYHSYEQY